This T cell receptor (beta chain) stems from a study of neurological immune-mediated disorders. Study as a whole: Relapsing-remitting forms accounted for most of the roughly 35 multiple sclerosis patients and secondary progressive forms for 3.

Study-wide results and limits: When repertoires were grouped phylogenetically, those of 18 of 34 multiple sclerosis patients fell into one related-CDR3 cluster, a possible signature.

This clonotype showed up many times. The antigen remains undetermined. Each CDR3 protein gets one entry after TCRdb re-called the 5' RACE reads with MiXCR. The repertoire has 50,000 or so distinct CDR3 sequences, roughly 4% of them found once; the top ten carry 1.5% to 2%. The V and J ends lost 9 bases and 3 bases, in that order; junction bases with no gene match: 11. Germline CDR1 is SGHTA and CDR2 is FQGTGA. The length of the CDR3 is 15 residues. Sequenced: PBMCs. The source of this sequence is a man aged 25 to 40 with multiple sclerosis. This sequence joins TRBV7-3 and TRBJ2-7, with 10 bases aligning to TRBD2. The CDR3 coding sequence is TGTGCCAGTGGGACTAGCGTCCCGAGGGGCTACGAGCAGTACTTC. The encoded protein is CASGTSVPRGYEQYF.